What follows is one T cell receptor beta chain and its context. Its antigen remains unidentified. This record belongs to a study of graft-versus-host responses after intestinal transplantation. The CDR3 loop spans 15 amino acids. Trimming at V came to 5 bases and at J to 3 bases, leaving 5 bases not matched to a gene. Per the germline V gene, CDR1 is MNHEY and CDR2 is SMNVEV (reference sequence). Clones were sequenced by immunoSEQ multiplex PCR, and TCRdb holds only the in-frame ones, with some missing. The sample records 80,000 to 85,000 clones, 91% being singletons. The gene calls are TRBV27 and TRBJ1-2; 11 positions agree with TRBD1. This specimen was unstimulated CD4+ T cells sorted from spleen or lymph node cells, taken before intestinal transplant. The sequence was obtained from a human donor who received an intestinal transplant. The CDR3 DNA reads as TGTGCCAGCAGTCCGGGACAGGGGGGCTACTATGGCTACACCTTC. Its translation: CASSPGQGGYYGYTF.